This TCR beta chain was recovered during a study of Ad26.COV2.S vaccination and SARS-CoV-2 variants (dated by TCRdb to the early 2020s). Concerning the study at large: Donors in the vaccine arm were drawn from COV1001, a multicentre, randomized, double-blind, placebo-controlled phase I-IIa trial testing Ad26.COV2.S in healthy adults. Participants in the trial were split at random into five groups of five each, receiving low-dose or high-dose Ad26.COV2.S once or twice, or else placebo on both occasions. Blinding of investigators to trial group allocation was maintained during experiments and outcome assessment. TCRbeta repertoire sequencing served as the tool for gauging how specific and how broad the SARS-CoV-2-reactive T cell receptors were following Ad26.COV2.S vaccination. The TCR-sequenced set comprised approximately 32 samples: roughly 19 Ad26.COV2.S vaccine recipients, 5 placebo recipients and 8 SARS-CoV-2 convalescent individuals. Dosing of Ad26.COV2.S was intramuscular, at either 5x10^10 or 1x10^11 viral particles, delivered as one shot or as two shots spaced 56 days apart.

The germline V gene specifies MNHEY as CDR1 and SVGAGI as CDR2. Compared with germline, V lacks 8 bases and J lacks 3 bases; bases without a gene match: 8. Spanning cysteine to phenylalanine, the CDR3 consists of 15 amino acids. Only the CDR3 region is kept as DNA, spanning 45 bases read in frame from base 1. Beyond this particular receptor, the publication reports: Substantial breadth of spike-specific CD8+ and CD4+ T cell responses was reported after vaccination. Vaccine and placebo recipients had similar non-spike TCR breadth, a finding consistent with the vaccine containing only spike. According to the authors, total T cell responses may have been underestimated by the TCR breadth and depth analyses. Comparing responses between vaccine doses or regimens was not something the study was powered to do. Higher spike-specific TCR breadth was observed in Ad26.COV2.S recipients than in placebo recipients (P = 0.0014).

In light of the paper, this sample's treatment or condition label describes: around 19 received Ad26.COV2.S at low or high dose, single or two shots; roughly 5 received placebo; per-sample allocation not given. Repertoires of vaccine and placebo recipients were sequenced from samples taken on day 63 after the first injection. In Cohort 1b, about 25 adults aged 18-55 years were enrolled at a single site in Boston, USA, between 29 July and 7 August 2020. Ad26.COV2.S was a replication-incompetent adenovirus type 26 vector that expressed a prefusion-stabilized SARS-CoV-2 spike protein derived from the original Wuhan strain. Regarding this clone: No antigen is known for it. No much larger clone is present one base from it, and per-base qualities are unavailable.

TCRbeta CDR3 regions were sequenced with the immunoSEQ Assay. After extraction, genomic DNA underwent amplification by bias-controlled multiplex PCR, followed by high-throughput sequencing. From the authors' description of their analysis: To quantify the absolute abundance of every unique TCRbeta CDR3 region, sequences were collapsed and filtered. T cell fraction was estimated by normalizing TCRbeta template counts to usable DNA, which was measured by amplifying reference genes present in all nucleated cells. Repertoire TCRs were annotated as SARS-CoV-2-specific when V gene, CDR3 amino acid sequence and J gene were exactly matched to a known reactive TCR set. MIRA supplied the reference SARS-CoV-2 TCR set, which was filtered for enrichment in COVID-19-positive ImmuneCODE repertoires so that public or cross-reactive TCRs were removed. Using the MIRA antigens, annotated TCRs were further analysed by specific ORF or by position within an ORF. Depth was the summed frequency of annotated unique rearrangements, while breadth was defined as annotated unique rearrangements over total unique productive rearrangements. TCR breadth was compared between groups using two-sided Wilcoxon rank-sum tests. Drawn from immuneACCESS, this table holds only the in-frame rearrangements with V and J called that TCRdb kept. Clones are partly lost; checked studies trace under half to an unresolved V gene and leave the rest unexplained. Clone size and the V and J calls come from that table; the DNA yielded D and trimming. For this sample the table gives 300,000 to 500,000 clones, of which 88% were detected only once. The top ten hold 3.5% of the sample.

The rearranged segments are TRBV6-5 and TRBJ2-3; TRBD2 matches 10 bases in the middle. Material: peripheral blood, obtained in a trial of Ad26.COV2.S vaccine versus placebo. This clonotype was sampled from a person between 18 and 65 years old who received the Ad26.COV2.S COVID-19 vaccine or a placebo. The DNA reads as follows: TGTGCCAGCGCTAGGCTAGCGGGGGTAACAGATACGCAGTATTTT. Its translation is CASARLAGVTDTQYF.